The next 2 T cell receptor beta chains were all read from a single sample in a study of technical replicates of blood from a few donors. Sequencing used immunoSEQ multiplex PCR; TCRdb keeps in-frame clones, though not all of them. The table has tens of thousands of clones, about 94% seen once; the top ten hold 0.38%. The specimen was T cells isolated from PBMCs. The receptors stem from a human donor in good health.

The CDR3 protein is CASSLRESYEQYF. CDR3 nucleotides: TGCGCCAGCAGCTTACGGGAGTCGTATGAGCAGTACTTC. The gene calls are TRBV5-1 and TRBJ2-7, with TRBD2 as a possible D gene (6 bases). The CDR3 sequence is 13 residues long. Trimming removed 2 bases from V and 7 bases from J, with 13 bases in between. Germline loops: CDR1 SGHRS, CDR2 YFSETQ.

The V gene is TRBV4-3, the J gene TRBJ1-2, with D unresolved. The CDR3 runs to 12 residues. CDR1 and CDR2 (germline): LGHNA, YSLEER. Between the trimmed V and J ends, which lost 5 bases and 8 bases, there was a span of 12 bases. The CDR3 spells CASSGHRGGYTF. DNA for the CDR3: TGCGCCAGCAGCGGGCATCGCGGGGGCTACACCTTC.